The 6 T cell receptor beta chains given below trace back to one sample, sequenced in a study of blood T cell repertoires in COVID-19 (dated by TCRdb to 2020 to 2021). Library preparation used the immunoSEQ multiplex PCR assay. This immuneACCESS table, as held by TCRdb, lists in-frame sequences with V and J called but not all clones. Of the missing ones, under half trace to an unresolved V gene in checked studies; the others have no known cause. The sample table contains about 140,000 clones; only one count was recorded for 75% to 80% of them. About 2.9% of the sample comes from the top ten. Specimen: PBMCs or T cells enriched from blood (not recorded which). These receptors came from a woman aged 50 to 60 who had recovered from COVID-19.

This rearrangement joins TRBV5-6 to TRBJ1-2, with TRBD1 identical over 11 bases. Trimming cost V 4 bases and J 8 bases; bases outside gene matches: 7. Germline V lookup: CDR1 SGHDT, CDR2 YYEEEE. The CDR3 loop spans 14 amino acids. In DNA, the CDR3 is TGTGCCAGCAGCATGGACAGGGGGCTTTTCGGCTACACCTTC. It encodes CASSMDRGLFGYTF.

The chain has TRBV6-5 and TRBJ1-1, with TRBD1 matching over 8 bases. Germline CDR1 MNHEY, CDR2 SVGAGI. J was trimmed by 4 bases and V by 5 bases; bases with no gene match: 9. CDR3 length: 15 residues. The CDR3 loop is CASSQGAPSTTEAFF. The CDR3 bases are TGTGCCAGCAGTCAGGGGGCACCTTCGACCACTGAAGCTTTCTTT.

CDR3 sequence (DNA): TGCGCCAGCAGTGAGTCCTCGGGGAAAGAGACCCAGTACTTC. Amino acid sequence: CASSESSGKETQYF. V and J are TRBV10-1 and TRBJ2-5; perhaps TRBD2 as D (5 bases). The CDR3 is made up of 14 amino acids. The V end was cut by 0 bases, the J end by 3 bases, with 8 bases between. Germline CDR1 and CDR2: WNHNN and SYGVQD (reference sequence).

The chain recombines TRBV5-5 with TRBJ1-2, with D perhaps TRBD1 (5 bases). The V end lost 4 bases, the J end lost 3 bases, and 19 bases lay between the germline ends. The CDR3 extends over 16 amino acids. The germline gives CDR1 SGHKS, CDR2 YYEKEE (reference sequence). The DNA of the CDR3 is TGTGCCAGCAGCCAAGACGGCGGCGGGGGTCACTATGGCTACACCTTC. It specifies CASSQDGGGGHYGYTF.

The chain couples TRBV19 to TRBJ1-5; TRBD1 might be the D (5 bases). V was shortened by 1 base and J by 3 bases, with 13 bases between the two germline ends. The CDR3 runs to 16 residues. Germline assignment: CDR1 LNHDA and CDR2 SQIVND (reference sequence). CDR3 protein: CASSIGIQGVNQPQHF. CDR3 DNA: TGTGCCAGTAGTATAGGCATCCAGGGTGTCAATCAGCCCCAGCATTTT. Full variable domain (rest looked up from reference TRBV19 and TRBJ1-5): DGGITQSPKYLFRKEGQNVTLSCEQNLNHDAMYWYRQDPGQGLRLIYYSQIVNDFQKGDIAEGYSVSREKKESFPLTVTSAQKNPTAFYLCASSIGIQGVNQPQHFGDGTRLSIL.

The V gene is TRBV19, the J gene TRBJ2-7, with D possibly being TRBD1 (6 bases). Germline V gene sequence: CDR1 LNHDA, CDR2 SQIVND (reference sequence). The CDR3 has 13 residues. The V and J ends lost 7 bases and 0 bases respectively, with 10 bases between them. The CDR3 spells CASTQTGSYEQYF. CDR3 bases: TGTGCCAGTACTCAGACAGGCTCCTACGAGCAGTACTTC.